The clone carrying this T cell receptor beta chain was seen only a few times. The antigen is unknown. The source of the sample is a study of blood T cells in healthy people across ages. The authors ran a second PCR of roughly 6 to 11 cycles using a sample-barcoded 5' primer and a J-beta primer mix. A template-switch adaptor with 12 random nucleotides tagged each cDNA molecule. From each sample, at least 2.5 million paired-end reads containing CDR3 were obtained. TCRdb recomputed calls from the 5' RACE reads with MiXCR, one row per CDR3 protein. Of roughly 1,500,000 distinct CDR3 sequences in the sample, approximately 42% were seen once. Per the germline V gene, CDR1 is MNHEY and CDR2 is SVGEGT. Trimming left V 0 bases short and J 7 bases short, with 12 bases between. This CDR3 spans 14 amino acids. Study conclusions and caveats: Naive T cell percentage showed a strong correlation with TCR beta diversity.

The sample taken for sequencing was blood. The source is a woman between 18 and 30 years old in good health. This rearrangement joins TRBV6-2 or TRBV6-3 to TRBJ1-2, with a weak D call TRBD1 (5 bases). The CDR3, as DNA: TGTGCCAGCAGTTACTCGGCCGTGGGGGTTGGCTACACCTTC. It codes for CASSYSAVGVGYTF.